These T cell receptor beta chains were read from a single sample in a study of blood T cell repertoires in COVID-19. Generated by immunoSEQ multiplex PCR, the TCRdb table keeps only in-frame clones and is missing some. Of approximately 200,000 clones listed, 80% to 90% are singletons. The sequencing input was peripheral blood. Receptors originate from a human donor with active or convalescent COVID-19. The donor label of this sample is uncertain. CDR3s include the opening cysteine and the closing phenylalanine or tryptophan.

TRBV5-1 CASSTSSGGAETQYF
TRBV7-7 CASSLTDRGRPYF
TRBV7-2 CASSPRRGPGVRGYGYTF
TRBV28 CASSLALYEQYF
TRBV7-2 CASSLAASGALYEQYF
TRBV7-9 CASSLGLEDFHTF
TRBV6-5 CASSYSDSSAVEAFF
TRBV9 CASSHPSGLAGAVSTDTQYF
TRBV10-1 CASSDPGLGGTQYF
TRBV2 CVAPGTGSGYTF
TRBV11-3 CASSEQGASTDTQYF
TRBV24-1 CATSDLRENQPQHF
TRBV11-3 CASSLAFSAYEQYF